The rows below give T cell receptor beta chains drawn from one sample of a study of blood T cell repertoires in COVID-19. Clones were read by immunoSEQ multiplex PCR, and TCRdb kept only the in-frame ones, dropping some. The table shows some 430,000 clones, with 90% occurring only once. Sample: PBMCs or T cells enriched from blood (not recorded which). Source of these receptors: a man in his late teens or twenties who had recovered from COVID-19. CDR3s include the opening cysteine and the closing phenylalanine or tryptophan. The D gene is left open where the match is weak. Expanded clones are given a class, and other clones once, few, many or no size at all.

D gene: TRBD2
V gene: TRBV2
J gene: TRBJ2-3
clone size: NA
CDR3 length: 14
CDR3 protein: CASSERLAGDTQYF
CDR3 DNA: TGTGCCAGCAGTGAACGGCTAGCGGGAGATACGCAGTATTTT

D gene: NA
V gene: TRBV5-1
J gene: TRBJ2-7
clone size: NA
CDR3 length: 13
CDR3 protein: CASSLAGRSEQYF
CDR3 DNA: TGCGCCAGCAGCTTGGCCGGGAGAAGCGAGCAGTACTTC

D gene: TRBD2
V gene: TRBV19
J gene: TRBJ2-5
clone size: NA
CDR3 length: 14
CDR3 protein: CASSAGGGQETQYF
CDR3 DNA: TGTGCCAGTAGTGCGGGGGGGGGACAAGAGACCCAGTACTTC

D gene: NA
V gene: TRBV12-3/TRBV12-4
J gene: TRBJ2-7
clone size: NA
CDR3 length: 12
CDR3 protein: CASSLSVYEQYF
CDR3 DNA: TGTGCCAGCAGTTTATCAGTATACGAGCAGTACTTC

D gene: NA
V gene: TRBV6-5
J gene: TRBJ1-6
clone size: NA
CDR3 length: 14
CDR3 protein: CASSRGGDNSPLHF
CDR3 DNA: TGTGCCAGCAGCCGGGGGGGTGATAATTCACCCCTCCACTTT

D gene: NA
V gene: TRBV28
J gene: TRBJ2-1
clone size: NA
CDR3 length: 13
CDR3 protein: CAGRRGGHNEQFF
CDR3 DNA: TGTGCCGGTCGAAGGGGCGGACACAATGAGCAGTTCTTC

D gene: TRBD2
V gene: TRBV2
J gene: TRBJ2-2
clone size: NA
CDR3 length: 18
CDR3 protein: CASTLTPSGEPNTGELFF
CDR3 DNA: TGTGCCAGCACCCTGACTCCAAGCGGGGAACCGAACACCGGGGAGCTGTTTTTT

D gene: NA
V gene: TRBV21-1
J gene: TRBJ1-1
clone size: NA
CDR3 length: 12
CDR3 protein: CASRQAQGEAFF
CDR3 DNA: TGTGCCAGCAGGCAAGCCCAGGGTGAAGCTTTCTTT

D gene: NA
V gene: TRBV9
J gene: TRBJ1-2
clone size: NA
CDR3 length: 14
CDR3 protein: CASSVDLEFYGYTF
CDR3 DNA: TGTGCCAGCAGCGTAGATCTGGAGTTCTATGGCTACACCTTC

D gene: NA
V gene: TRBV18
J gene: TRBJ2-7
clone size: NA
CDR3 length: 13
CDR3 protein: CASSSGLSSEQYF
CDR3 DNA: TGTGCCAGCTCTTCGGGTCTCTCCAGCGAGCAGTACTTC

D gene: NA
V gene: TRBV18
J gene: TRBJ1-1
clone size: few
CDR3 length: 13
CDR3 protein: CASSPKEGTEAFF
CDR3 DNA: TGTGCCAGCTCACCGAAAGAGGGAACTGAAGCTTTCTTT

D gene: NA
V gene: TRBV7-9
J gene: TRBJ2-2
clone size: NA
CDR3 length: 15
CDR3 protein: CASSLGERATGELFF
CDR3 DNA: TGTGCCAGCAGCTTAGGGGAGCGGGCCACCGGGGAGCTGTTTTTT

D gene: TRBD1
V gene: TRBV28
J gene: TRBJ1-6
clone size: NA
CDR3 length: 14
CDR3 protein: CASSLEITGEALHF
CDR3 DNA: TGTGCCAGCAGCCTCGAAATAACAGGGGAGGCCCTCCACTTT

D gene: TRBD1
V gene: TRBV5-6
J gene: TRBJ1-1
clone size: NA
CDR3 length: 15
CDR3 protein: CASSAPDRGHTAAFF
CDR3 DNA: TGTGCCAGCAGCGCGCCAGACAGGGGCCACACGGCGGCTTTCTTT

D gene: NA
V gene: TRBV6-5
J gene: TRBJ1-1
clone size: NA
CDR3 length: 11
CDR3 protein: CASSTGSEAFF
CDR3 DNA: TGTGCCAGCAGTACGGGGTCTGAAGCTTTCTTT

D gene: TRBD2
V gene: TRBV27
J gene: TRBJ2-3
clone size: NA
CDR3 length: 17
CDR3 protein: CASSLWSSGSSSDTQYF
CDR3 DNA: TGTGCCAGCAGTTTATGGTCTAGCGGGAGTTCATCGGATACGCAGTATTTT

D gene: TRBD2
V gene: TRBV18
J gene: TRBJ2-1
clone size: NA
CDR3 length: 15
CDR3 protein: CASSPTGGMLNEQFF
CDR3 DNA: TGTGCCAGCTCACCCACCGGGGGGATGTTGAATGAGCAGTTCTTC

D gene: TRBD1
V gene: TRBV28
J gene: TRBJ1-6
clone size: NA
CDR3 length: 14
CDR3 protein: CASRTGTGGSPLHF
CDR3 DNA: TGTGCCAGCAGAACCGGGACAGGGGGGTCACCCCTCCACTTT

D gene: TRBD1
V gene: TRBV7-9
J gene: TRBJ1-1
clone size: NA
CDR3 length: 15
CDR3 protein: CASSLAAGGFSEAFF
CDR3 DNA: TGTGCCAGCAGCTTAGCTGCAGGGGGCTTCTCTGAAGCTTTCTTT

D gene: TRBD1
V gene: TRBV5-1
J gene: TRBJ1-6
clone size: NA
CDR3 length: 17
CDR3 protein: CASSLDPPTGGKSPLHF
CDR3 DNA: TGCGCCAGCAGCTTGGACCCACCCACAGGGGGCAAGTCACCCCTCCACTTT

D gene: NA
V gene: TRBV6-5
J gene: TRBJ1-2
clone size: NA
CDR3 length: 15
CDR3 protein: CASSVRTDSNYGYTF
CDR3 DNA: TGTGCCAGCAGCGTCAGGACAGACTCCAACTATGGCTACACCTTC

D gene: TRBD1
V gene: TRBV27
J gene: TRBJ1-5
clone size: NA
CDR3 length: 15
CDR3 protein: CASSPGQGPNQPQHF
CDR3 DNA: TGTGCCAGCAGTCCCGGACAGGGGCCAAATCAGCCCCAGCATTTT

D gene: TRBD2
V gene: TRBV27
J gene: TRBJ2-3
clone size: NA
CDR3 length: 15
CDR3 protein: CASQRGERNRGTQYF
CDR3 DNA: TGTGCCAGCCAGCGGGGCGAGAGGAACCGCGGTACGCAGTATTTT